The 4 T cell receptor beta chains listed next were all sequenced from one sample in a study of T cell repertoires in cytomegalovirus infection. The antigens of these receptors remain unknown. TCRdb itself ran the reads through MiXCR, one entry per CDR3 protein. The data contain about 700,000 distinct CDR3 sequences, roughly 36% of them singletons. Sequenced here: cultured PBMCs, sampled from culture after CMV antigen stimulation. The receptor source for this set is a human donor in good health (CMV status not recorded). Some clones in this sample may be carry-over from other donors' samples.

The chain recombines TRBV19 with TRBJ2-4; D not resolved. This CDR3 spans 15 amino acids. The V gene lost 3 bases and the J gene lost 0 bases, with 9 bases spanning the gap. Germline CDR1 reads LNHDA; CDR2 reads SQIVND (reference sequence). The CDR3 DNA sequence: TGTGCCAGTAGTATCCAGAGAATAGCCAAAAACATTCAGTACTTC. It yields the protein CASSIQRIAKNIQYF.

The rearrangement links TRBV7-9 to TRBJ2-7; D could derive from TRBD1 or TRBD2 (5 bases each). The germline CDR1 and CDR2 sequences are SEHNR and FQNEAQ (reference sequence). The CDR3 is 13 amino acids. V lost 5 bases, J lost 3 bases, and 11 bases lay in between. This CDR3 is CASSPRGFYEQYF. The CDR3 DNA follows: TGTGCCAGCAGCCCCCGGGGCTTCTACGAGCAGTACTTC.

This clonotype occurred once. The chain couples TRBV12-3 or TRBV12-4 to TRBJ1-6; D gene unclear. This CDR3 comprises 13 residues. The V gene lost 3 bases and the J gene lost 10 bases, with 10 bases spanning the gap. CDR3 residues: CASSFSAPSPLHF. In nucleotides, the CDR3 is TGTGCCAGCAGTTTTAGTGCCCCGTCACCCCTCCACTTT.

The V gene is TRBV20-1, the J gene TRBJ1-5; D remains ambiguous. The germline CDR1 and CDR2 sequences are DFQATT and SNEGSKA (reference sequence). V lost 0 bases and J 2 bases, leaving 14 bases between the germline ends. The CDR3 is made up of 16 amino acids. CDR3 nucleotides: TGCAGTGCTAGAGACCCAGGCAGTTTGGGCAATCAGCCCCAGCATTTT. Protein: CSARDPGSLGNQPQHF.